This note documents a single TCR beta chain sequence. Normal lung was taken at the farthest possible site, at least 3 cm from tumour. The data belong to a study of immune cell composition in non-small cell lung cancer. Method: immunoSEQ multiplex PCR; TCRdb's copy keeps in-frame clones and lacks some. The sample has under 4,000 clones; roughly 80% are singletons. CDR3 size: 13 residues. Trimming took off 7 bases at V and 8 bases at J, with 18 bases between the two ends. CDR1 and CDR2 from the germline V gene are MNHNS and SASEGT. The V gene is TRBV6-1, the J gene TRBJ2-7; D unresolved. The clonotype originates from a human donor with non-small cell lung cancer. The donor label of this sample is uncertain. The sequenced sample consisted of non-adjacent lung tissue. CDR3 loop: CASTSLAQTKQYF. CDR3 in DNA: TGTGCCAGCACCTCCTTGGCCCAAACCAAGCAGTACTTC.